This entry lists 23 T cell receptor beta chains sequenced from one sample in a study of blood T cell repertoires in COVID-19. TCRdb's copy holds only in-frame clones and misses some; the assay was immunoSEQ multiplex PCR. The data contain about 99,000 clones, 79% of them singletons. Sequencing input: peripheral blood. The receptors were sampled from a woman older than 75 with active or convalescent COVID-19.

The V call is TRBV6-4, the J call TRBJ1-2, with 12 nucleotides matching TRBD1. Germline V gene lookup returns CDR1 MRHNA and CDR2 SNTAGT. CDR3 length: 16 residues. V lost 0 bases and J lost 4; bases outside the gene matches: 3. This chain's CDR3 is CASSDSGTGGVYGYTF. CDR3 sequence (DNA): TGTGCCAGCAGTGACTCAGGGACAGGGGGCGTCTATGGCTACACCTTC.

The table lists this clone with a count of one. The chain has TRBV24-1 and TRBJ2-5; 12 bases align to TRBD2. This CDR3 is 16 amino acids long. In germline, CDR1 is KGHDR, CDR2 SFDVKD. Germline trimming cut 4 bases from V and 5 bases from J; bases unmatched to any gene: 7. CDR3 loop: CATSEPSGRAGETQYF. The CDR3 nucleotides read TGTGCCACCAGTGAGCCTAGCGGGAGGGCCGGTGAGACCCAGTACTTC.

This chain uses TRBV6-2 or TRBV6-3 with TRBJ1-3; 8 positions agree with TRBD1. V lost 5 bases to trimming and J lost 7 bases; unmatched junction nucleotides: 1. CDR1 and CDR2 (germline): MNHEY, SVGEGT. CDR3 length: 12 residues. CDR3 residues: CASSRTGNTIYF. As DNA, the CDR3 is TGTGCCAGCAGTCGGACAGGGAACACCATATATTTT.

The chain has TRBV2 and TRBJ2-7; TRBD2 agrees at 14 bases. Losses at the gene ends were 2 bases for V and 3 bases for J; bases not matched to a gene: 3. Germline loops: CDR1 SNHLY, CDR2 FYNNEI. This CDR3 has 16 residues. The CDR3: CASSEYGTSGSYEQYF. CDR3 nucleotide sequence: TGTGCCAGCAGTGAATACGGGACTAGCGGGAGCTACGAGCAGTACTTC.

The V call is TRBV7-8, the J call TRBJ1-1, with D perhaps TRBD1 (5 bases). Germline CDR1 is SGHVS and CDR2 is FQNEAQ. The CDR3 consists of 13 residues. The V gene lost 3 bases and the J gene lost 5 bases, with 10 bases spanning the gap. CDR3 in amino acids: CASSFGGVTEAFF. CDR3 DNA sequence: TGTGCCAGCAGCTTCGGAGGGGTTACTGAAGCTTTCTTT.

The J gene is TRBJ2-6, the V gene TRBV7-3; TRBD2 is a possible D gene (7 bases). Trimming left V 4 bases short and J 0 bases short, with 19 bases between. CDR1 SGHTA and CDR2 FQGTGA come from the germline V gene. The CDR3 contains 19 residues. CDR3 nucleotides: TGTGCCAGCAGCTCCCGAGGGGGAGGGGCCGTCTCTGGGGCCAACGTCCTGACTTTC. Translation gives CASSSRGGGAVSGANVLTF.

This sequence joins TRBV5-1 and TRBJ2-3, with a possible D match to TRBD2 (6 bases). The germline gives CDR1 SGHRS, CDR2 YFSETQ. The germline V and J ends were trimmed by 7 bases and 1 base, with 13 bases remaining between them. The CDR3 covers 14 residues. The DNA for the CDR3 is TGCGCCAGCCGACGACTAGGCGGCACAGATACGCAGTATTTT. This translates into CASRRLGGTDTQYF.

The rearrangement uses TRBV2 and TRBJ2-7, with D maybe TRBD1 (9 bases). The CDR3 is made up of 15 amino acids. V gave up 7 bases and J gave up 4 bases, with 20 bases separating them. Germline V CDR1 and CDR2: SNHLY, FYNNEI. The CDR3 DNA follows: TGTGCCAGCAATCGGGAGGGACAGGGTTCATACGAGCAGTACTTC. This codes for CASNREGQGSYEQYF.

The V and J genes are TRBV7-2 and TRBJ2-7; 9 bases align to TRBD2. This CDR3 contains 15 residues. Trimming cost V 1 base and J 7 bases; bases outside gene matches: 8. CDR1 SGHTA and CDR2 FQGNSA come from the germline V gene. The CDR3, as DNA: TGTGCCAGCAGCTTAGGTTGGACTAGCGCGGAGGAGCAGTACTTC. Its protein is CASSLGWTSAEEQYF.

The chain employs TRBV27 and TRBJ2-2; D not resolved. The CDR3 consists of 16 residues. The V end was cut by 5 bases, the J end by 1 base, with 14 bases between. Germline loops: CDR1 MNHEY, CDR2 SMNVEV (reference sequence). The chain's CDR3 is CASSLRMRLNTGELFF. CDR3 coding DNA: TGTGCCAGCAGTCTCCGCATGCGGCTGAACACCGGGGAGCTGTTTTTT.

This clone occurred once. J is TRBJ1-5 and V is TRBV2; 8 bases line up with TRBD1. The trim removed 5 bases at V and 2 bases at J, leaving 8 bases unmatched. The germline V gene has CDR1 SNHLY and CDR2 FYNNEI. The CDR3 sequence is 16 residues long. For the CDR3, the DNA is TGTGCCAGCAGTCCCGAAGGGACAGGTCGCAATCAGCCCCAGCATTTT. This translates into CASSPEGTGRNQPQHF.

The CDR3: CASRSRGTNNEQFF. The CDR3 DNA follows: TGTGCCAGCAGAAGTCGGGGGACTAACAATGAGCAGTTCTTC. The chain employs TRBV27 and TRBJ2-1, with TRBD2 matching 7 bases. V gave up 6 bases and J gave up 5 bases; unmatched junction bases: 7. This CDR3 spans 14 amino acids. CDR1 and CDR2 from the germline V gene are MNHEY and SMNVEV (reference sequence).

The V call is TRBV29-1, the J call TRBJ1-5; 8 bases match TRBD1. The CDR3 covers 14 residues. Germline lookup yields CDR1 SQVTM and CDR2 ANQGSEA. J was trimmed by 1 base and V by 4 bases; bases with no gene match: 3. The CDR3 spells CSVADRGSNQPQHF. DNA for the CDR3: TGCAGCGTTGCCGACAGGGGCAGCAATCAGCCCCAGCATTTT.

V is TRBV28 and J is TRBJ2-5; the D gene is possibly TRBD1 (6 bases). Trimming took off 2 bases at V and 5 bases at J, with 21 bases between the two ends. The V gene's germline CDR1 is MDHEN and CDR2 SYDVKM. This CDR3 is built from 17 residues. CDR3 in DNA: TGTGCCAGCAGTTTACCCACCCGGTGGGGACACAGCGAGACCCAGTACTTC. Translation: CASSLPTRWGHSETQYF.

This clone came up once. J is TRBJ2-1 and V is TRBV6-2 or TRBV6-3, with D tentatively TRBD2 (5 bases). Deletions cut 2 bases from V and 6 bases from J, with 17 bases between. The length of the CDR3 is 16 residues. Per the germline V gene, CDR1 is MNHEY and CDR2 is SVGEGT. The CDR3 DNA sequence: TGTGCCAGCAGTTACGTGTCCGGGATTCTTACCAATGAGCAGTTCTTC. Residues: CASSYVSGILTNEQFF.

V is TRBV6-1 and J is TRBJ2-1, with TRBD2 matching over 8 bases. This CDR3 contains 17 residues. The ends lost 1 base at V and 9 bases at J; junction bases unmatched: 14. Germline CDR1 and CDR2: MNHNS and SASEGT. The CDR3 loop is CASSEGKSGRRVGEQFF. CDR3 coding DNA: TGTGCCAGCAGTGAAGGAAAGAGCGGGAGACGGGTAGGTGAGCAGTTCTTC.

The chain uses TRBV6-5 and TRBJ2-5, with TRBD2 identical over 7 bases. The germline V gene has CDR1 MNHEY and CDR2 SVGAGI. The CDR3 loop spans 13 amino acids. Trimming cost V 4 bases and J 1 base; bases outside gene matches: 0. The CDR3 sequence: CASSWTSQETQYF. The DNA for the CDR3 is TGTGCCAGCAGTTGGACTAGCCAAGAGACCCAGTACTTC.

This chain connects TRBV28 to TRBJ1-5, with D unclear. The CDR3 totals 15 residues. V lost 2 bases, J lost 4 bases, and 12 bases lay in between. The germline gives CDR1 MDHEN, CDR2 SYDVKM. The CDR3 DNA is TGTGCCAGCAGTTTAACGAGCGGACGGAATCAGCCCCAGCATTTT. Protein: CASSLTSGRNQPQHF.

This clone was detected a few times. This chain joins TRBV27 and TRBJ2-1, with 7 bases matching TRBD2. The CDR3 consists of 14 residues. The junction had 13 bases not matched to a gene; V was cut back by 10 bases and J by 7 bases. The germline CDR1 and CDR2 sequences are MNHEY and SMNVEV (reference sequence). CDR3 amino acids: CANSGLAEENEQFF. CDR3 nucleotide sequence: TGTGCCAACAGCGGGCTAGCGGAGGAGAATGAGCAGTTCTTC.

The V call is TRBV7-9, the J call TRBJ2-2, with 9 bases fitting TRBD1. This CDR3 has 15 residues. The germline V gene has CDR1 SEHNR and CDR2 FQNEAQ (reference sequence). V shed 5 bases and J 13 bases; nucleotides not matched to a gene: 14. In DNA, the CDR3 is TGTGCCAGCAGCCTACACGGACAGGGGACGACGGCGCTGTTTTTT. As protein: CASSLHGQGTTALFF. Full variable domain (remainder filled in from reference TRBV7-9 and TRBJ2-2): DTGVSQNPRHKITKRGQNVTFRCDPISEHNRLYWYRQTLGQGPEFLTYFQNEAQLEKSRLLSDRFSAERPKGSFSTLEIQRTEQGDSAMYLCASSLHGQGTTALFFGEGSRLTVL.

The rearrangement links TRBV9 to TRBJ1-6; TRBD1 might be the D (6 bases). Germline CDR1 and CDR2: SGDLS and YYNGEE. This CDR3 has 17 amino acids. Between the trimmed V and J ends, which lost 3 bases and 0 bases, there was a span of 13 bases. The CDR3 spells CASSALGASSYNSPLHF. CDR3 nucleotide sequence: TGTGCCAGCAGCGCGCTGGGGGCAAGCTCCTATAATTCACCCCTCCACTTT.

The gene calls are TRBV4-3 and TRBJ2-7; a possible D gene is TRBD2 (6 bases). This CDR3 is 13 amino acids long. Germline assignment: CDR1 LGHNA and CDR2 YSLEER. V gave up 3 bases and J gave up 3 bases, with 9 bases separating them. In DNA form, the CDR3 reads TGCGCCAGCAGCCAGAGGAGGGGCTACGAGCAGTACTTC. Translation: CASSQRRGYEQYF.

V usage is TRBV11-2 and J usage is TRBJ2-1; TRBD2 matches at 10 bases. V was pared by 2 bases and J by 6 bases, with 4 bases of the junction left unmatched. Germline CDR1 is SGHAT and CDR2 is FQNNGV. This CDR3 spans 15 amino acids. Written as DNA, the CDR3 is TGTGCCAGCAGCTTATCTAGCGGGAGTTTCAATGAGCAGTTCTTC. Amino acid sequence: CASSLSSGSFNEQFF.